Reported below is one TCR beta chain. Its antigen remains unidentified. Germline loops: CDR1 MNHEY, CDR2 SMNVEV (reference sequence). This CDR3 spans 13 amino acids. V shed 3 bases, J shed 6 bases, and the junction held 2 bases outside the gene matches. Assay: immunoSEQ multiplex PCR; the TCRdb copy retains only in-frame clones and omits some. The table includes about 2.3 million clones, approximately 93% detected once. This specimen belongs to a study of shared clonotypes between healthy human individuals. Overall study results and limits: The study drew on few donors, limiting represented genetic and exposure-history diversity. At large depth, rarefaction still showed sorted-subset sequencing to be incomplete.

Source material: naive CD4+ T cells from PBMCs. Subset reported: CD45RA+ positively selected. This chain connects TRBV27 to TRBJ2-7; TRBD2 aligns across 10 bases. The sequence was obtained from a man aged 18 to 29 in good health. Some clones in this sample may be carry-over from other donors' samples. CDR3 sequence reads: CASSFLAGAEQYF. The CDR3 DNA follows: TGTGCCAGCAGTTTTCTAGCGGGAGCCGAGCAGTACTTC.